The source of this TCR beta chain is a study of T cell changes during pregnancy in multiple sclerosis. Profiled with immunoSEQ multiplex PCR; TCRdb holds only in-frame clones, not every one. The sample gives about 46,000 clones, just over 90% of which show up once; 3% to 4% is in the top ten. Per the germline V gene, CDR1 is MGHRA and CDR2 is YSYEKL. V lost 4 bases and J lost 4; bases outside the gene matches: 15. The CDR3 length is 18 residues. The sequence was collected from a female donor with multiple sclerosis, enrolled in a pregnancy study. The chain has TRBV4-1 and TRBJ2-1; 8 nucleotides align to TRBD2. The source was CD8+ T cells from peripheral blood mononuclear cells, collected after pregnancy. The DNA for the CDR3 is TGCGCCAGCAGCCCCTCTCAAATTCTAGCGGGCCTATACAATGAGCAGTTCTTC. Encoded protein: CASSPSQILAGLYNEQFF.